The clone carrying this TCR beta chain was counted a few times. Molecular barcoding with unique molecular identifiers was used for the TCRbeta library. TCRdb reprocessed the PCR reads with MiXCR, giving one entry per CDR3 protein. The sample consists of 400,000 to 500,000 distinct CDR3 sequences, about 11% of them appearing once. This CDR3 is built from 16 residues. V was shortened by 7 bases and J by 3 bases, with 22 bases between the two germline ends. The germline gives CDR1 MRHNA, CDR2 SNTAGT. This record belongs to a study of T-cell reconstitution after alpha-beta-depleted transplantation in children.

The chain employs TRBV6-4 and TRBJ2-7, with D maybe TRBD2 (6 bases). The sequencing used PBMCs from the stem cell graft donor, collected from the stem cell graft. The source is a human donor who donated a stem cell graft to a child with acute myeloid leukemia. DNA of the CDR3: TGTGCCAGCACGTCTCATGGCGACCCGGACTACTACGAGCAGTACGTC. This sequence encodes CASTSHGDPDYYEQYV.